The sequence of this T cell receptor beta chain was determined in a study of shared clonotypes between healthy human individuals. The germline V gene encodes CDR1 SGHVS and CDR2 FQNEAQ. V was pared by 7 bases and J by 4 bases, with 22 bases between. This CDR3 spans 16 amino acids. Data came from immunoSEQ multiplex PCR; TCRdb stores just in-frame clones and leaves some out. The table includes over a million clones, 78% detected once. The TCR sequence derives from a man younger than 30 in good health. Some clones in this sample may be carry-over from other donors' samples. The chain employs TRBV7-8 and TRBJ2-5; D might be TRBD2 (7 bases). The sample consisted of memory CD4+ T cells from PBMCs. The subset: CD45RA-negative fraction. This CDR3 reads CASTSGGGKAGETQYF. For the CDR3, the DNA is TGTGCCAGCACCTCGGGGGGCGGCAAGGCGGGAGAGACCCAGTACTTC.